The 24 T cell receptor beta chains below all came from one sample that was sequenced in a study of graft-versus-host responses after intestinal transplantation. Sequencing was performed with immunoSEQ multiplex PCR; in TCRdb, only in-frame clones are kept and a portion is missing. Counted here are approximately 20,000 clones, 40% to 50% occurring once; the ten biggest clones make up approximately 1.7%. The authors seeded roughly 200,000 CFSE-labeled responder cells together with roughly 200,000 irradiated stimulator cells tagged with violet dye. Sequencing used alloreactive CD8+ T cells from a mixed lymphocyte reaction culture, obtained before intestinal transplant. As for subset: CFSE-low proliferating T cells sorted from roughly six-day pre-transplant mixed lymphocyte reaction (GvH or HvG direction). The receptors were gathered from a human patient who received an intestinal transplant.

This clone has just one count. The genes are TRBV7-9 and TRBJ2-1; 7 nucleotides match TRBD1. J was trimmed by 8 bases and V by 6 bases; bases with no gene match: 7. The CDR3 spans 13 residues. Germline CDR1 reads SEHNR; CDR2 reads FQNEAQ (reference sequence). Here the CDR3 reads CASRRDRVYEQFF. In DNA form, the CDR3 reads TGTGCCAGCAGAAGAGACAGGGTATATGAGCAGTTCTTC. The whole variable domain, remainder taken from reference TRBV7-9 and TRBJ2-1, is DTGVSQNPRHKITKRGQNVTFRCDPISEHNRLYWYRQTLGQGPEFLTYFQNEAQLEKSRLLSDRFSAERPKGSFSTLEIQRTEQGDSAMYLCASRRDRVYEQFFGPGTRLTVL.

The rearrangement uses TRBV28 and TRBJ1-2; D unclear. V was pared by 2 bases and J by 1 base, with 5 bases between. The CDR3 has 13 amino acids. Per germline, CDR1 MDHEN and CDR2 SYDVKM. CDR3 in DNA: TGTGCCAGCAGTTTACAATATAACTATGGCTACACCTTC. It specifies CASSLQYNYGYTF.

The chain uses TRBV4-1 and TRBJ2-7; TRBD1 matches at 9 bases. From germline, CDR1 is MGHRA and CDR2 YSYEKL. The V segment lost 0 bases and the J segment 1 base; nucleotides outside the gene matches: 7. The CDR3 covers 17 residues. The CDR3 protein is CASSQDQGQGKSYEQYF. DNA of the CDR3: TGCGCCAGCAGCCAAGATCAAGGACAGGGGAAATCCTACGAGCAGTACTTC.

The chain couples TRBV30 to TRBJ2-1; D is perhaps TRBD2 (6 bases). The V end was cut by 0 bases, the J end by 0 bases, with 15 bases between. The CDR3 covers 17 residues. From germline, CDR1 is GTSNPN and CDR2 SVGIG (reference sequence). The CDR3 protein is CAWSVVPAGHSYNEQFF. In DNA form, the CDR3 reads TGTGCCTGGAGTGTTGTTCCGGCGGGGCACTCCTACAATGAGCAGTTCTTC.

In its sample, this clone is medium-sized. J is TRBJ2-3 and V is TRBV6-1, with D maybe TRBD2 (7 bases). The V end lost 2 bases, the J end lost 14 bases, and 17 bases lay between the germline ends. This CDR3 spans 13 amino acids. Germline V gives CDR1 MNHNS, CDR2 SASEGT. The CDR3 region is CASSERGAGSAYF. In DNA, the CDR3 is TGTGCCAGCAGTGAACGGGGGGCTGGTTCTGCGTATTTT.

This clone was observed a handful of times. The genes are TRBV4-2 and TRBJ1-1; maybe TRBD1 (5 bases). V lost 0 bases and J 0 bases, leaving 8 bases between the germline ends. The germline V gene has CDR1 LGHNA and CDR2 YNFKEQ. The CDR3 is 15 residues long. CDR3 amino acids: CASSQEPTVNTEAFF. CDR3 DNA: TGTGCCAGCAGCCAAGAACCGACAGTGAACACTGAAGCTTTCTTT.

The chain joins TRBV7-8 to TRBJ2-3; TRBD2 aligns across 11 bases. V lost 1 base and J lost 1; bases outside the gene matches: 4. The germline V gene encodes CDR1 SGHVS and CDR2 FQNEAQ. This CDR3 has 17 amino acids. The CDR3 nucleotides are TGTGCCAGCAGCTTAGGTAGACTAGCGGGACGCACAGATACGCAGTATTTT. Translating it yields CASSLGRLAGRTDTQYF.

V gene TRBV6-1 combines with J gene TRBJ2-7; D remains unclear. V shed 6 bases and J shed 2 bases, with 14 bases lying between them. This CDR3 has 14 residues. Germline-derived CDR1 and CDR2 are MNHNS and SASEGT. The CDR3 loop is CASRFSGFPYEQYF. The CDR3 DNA reads as TGTGCCAGCAGGTTTTCAGGCTTCCCCTACGAGCAGTACTTC.

J is TRBJ2-1 and V is TRBV18, with 7 bases that match TRBD2. The CDR3 runs 16 residues. In germline, CDR1 is KGHSH, CDR2 LQKENI. J was trimmed by 6 bases and V by 6 bases; bases with no gene match: 14. The CDR3 reads CASSSGEGRSPNEQFF. The CDR3 DNA reads TGTGCCAGCTCCTCGGGGGAGGGGCGAAGCCCCAATGAGCAGTTCTTC.

J is TRBJ1-2 and V is TRBV19, with TRBD1 matching over 7 bases. Per the germline V gene, CDR1 is LNHDA and CDR2 is SQIVND (reference sequence). With 7 bases clipped from V and 4 bases from J, the junction kept 15 bases outside the gene matches. The CDR3 is 16 residues long. The CDR3 region has the DNA TGTGCCAGTAAAATTTCCGGACAGGAACTACTCTATGGCTACACCTTC. It codes for CASKISGQELLYGYTF.

Relative to its sample, this clone is medium-sized. The rearrangement uses TRBV19 and TRBJ2-5; D is undetermined. The V gene lost 1 base and the J gene lost 3 bases, with 6 bases spanning the gap. The length of the CDR3 is 13 residues. Germline V gives CDR1 LNHDA, CDR2 SQIVND (reference sequence). The CDR3 nucleotides are TGTGCCAGTAGTATAGGTCGAAAAGAGACCCAGTACTTC. It codes for CASSIGRKETQYF.

The J gene is TRBJ2-1, the V gene TRBV28, with 11 bases fitting TRBD2. Trimming cost V 6 bases and J 8 bases; bases outside gene matches: 9. The CDR3 has 15 residues. Per the germline V gene, CDR1 is MDHEN and CDR2 is SYDVKM. CDR3 loop: CASSVLAGGLHEQFF. CDR3 coding DNA: TGTGCCAGCAGCGTCCTAGCGGGAGGATTACATGAGCAGTTCTTC.

The gene calls are TRBV9 and TRBJ1-2; no firm D call. Deletions cut 0 bases from V and 0 bases from J, with 6 bases between. CDR1 SGDLS and CDR2 YYNGEE come from the germline V gene. The CDR3 runs to 14 residues. The CDR3, as DNA: TGTGCCAGCAGCGTAGGGAGGCCTAACTATGGCTACACCTTC. This sequence encodes CASSVGRPNYGYTF.

CDR3 amino acids: CASGWAGGITDTQYF. The CDR3 coding sequence is TGTGCCAGCGGGTGGGCCGGGGGTATCACAGATACGCAGTATTTT. The genes are TRBV9 and TRBJ2-3; TRBD2 is a possible D gene (6 bases). From germline, CDR1 is SGDLS and CDR2 YYNGEE. V shed 7 bases and J shed 2 bases, with 17 bases lying between them. The CDR3 runs to 15 residues.

In its sample, this clone was seen a few times. V gene TRBV28 combines with J gene TRBJ2-5, with D unresolved. The J call is doubtful: the DNA matches TRBJ2-7 better. Germline V gene lookup returns CDR1 MDHEN and CDR2 SYDVKM. This CDR3 contains 15 residues. The DNA of the CDR3 is TGTGCCAGCAGGGGCCCAGGCCTACCCAGTTACGAGCAGTACTTC. It translates to CASRGPGLPSYEQYF.

The chain carries TRBV7-6 and TRBJ2-1; D gene uncertain. The CDR3 is 12 residues long. With 4 bases removed from V and 11 bases from J, the gap between germline ends came to 12 bases. Looked up from germline, CDR1 is SGHVS and CDR2 is FNYEAQ. The CDR3 DNA sequence: TGTGCCAGCAGCTCCCACCTTAGCAAGCAGTTCTTC. Translating it yields CASSSHLSKQFF.

Sample share makes this clone medium-sized. This chain connects TRBV7-8 to TRBJ2-7; D is uncertain. The CDR3 length is 14 residues. CDR1 and CDR2 from the germline V gene are SGHVS and FQNEAQ. V was clipped by 1 base and J by 6 bases, with 13 bases between them. DNA of the CDR3: TGTGCCAGCAGCTTAGAAGTATCTAGAGGCGAGCAGTACTTC. Translation gives CASSLEVSRGEQYF.

V gene TRBV6-6 combines with J gene TRBJ2-1; D is possibly TRBD1 (6 bases). The CDR3 sequence is 15 residues long. V dropped 6 bases and J dropped 3 bases, with 15 bases sitting between them. CDR1 MNHNY and CDR2 SVGAGI come from the germline V gene (reference sequence). Here the CDR3 reads CASSTPGHRYNEQFF. The CDR3 bases are TGTGCCAGCAGCACCCCGGGACACCGCTACAATGAGCAGTTCTTC.

J is TRBJ2-1 and V is TRBV7-3; 11 positions match TRBD2. The trim removed 6 bases at V and 0 bases at J, leaving 10 bases unmatched. CDR1 is SGHTA and CDR2 is FQGTGA in the germline V gene. The CDR3 covers 18 residues. This CDR3 is CASRPLAGGTYSYNEQFF. As DNA, the CDR3 is TGTGCCAGCAGGCCCCTAGCGGGAGGAACCTACTCCTACAATGAGCAGTTCTTC.

This chain uses TRBV6-1 with TRBJ1-2; D is possibly TRBD1 (6 bases). CDR3 length equals 13 residues. The V gene lost 8 bases and the J gene lost 4 bases, with 14 bases spanning the gap. In germline, CDR1 is MNHNS, CDR2 SASEGT. In DNA, the CDR3 is TGTGCCAGCGGGATGACAGGAATCTATGGCTACACCTTC. It is translated as CASGMTGIYGYTF.

This clone has more than one count but fewer than ten. This rearrangement joins TRBV4-1 to TRBJ1-4, with D possibly being TRBD1 (6 bases). This CDR3 has 20 amino acids. V was shortened by 2 bases and J by 0 bases, with 22 bases between the two germline ends. CDR1 is MGHRA and CDR2 is YSYEKL in the germline V gene. In DNA, the CDR3 is TGCGCCAGCAGCCAACGCCGCTACAGGGTCCTACTTTCAACTAATGAAAAACTGTTTTTT. Its protein product is CASSQRRYRVLLSTNEKLFF.

The chain joins TRBV6-5 to TRBJ1-2; TRBD1 aligns across 7 bases. CDR1 and CDR2 from the germline V gene are MNHEY and SVGAGI. The V gene end was trimmed by 5 bases and the J gene end by 8 bases; junction bases not matched to a gene: 14. This CDR3 is built from 15 residues. In DNA form, the CDR3 reads TGTGCCAGCAGTCCAGGGGGGGGGCGTTGGAACGGCTACACCTTC. It is translated as CASSPGGGRWNGYTF.

This sequence joins TRBV6-5 and TRBJ2-1, with D maybe TRBD1 (6 bases). Trimming shortened V by 2 bases and J by 13 bases, and 12 bases separated the two germline ends. In germline, CDR1 is MNHEY, CDR2 SVGAGI. The CDR3 is made up of 12 amino acids. CDR3: CASSYPTGPQFF. CDR3 coding DNA: TGTGCCAGCAGTTACCCGACAGGACCTCAGTTCTTC.

The genes are TRBV7-8 and TRBJ2-7; D gene uncertain. The V gene lost 1 base and the J gene lost 6 bases, with 13 bases spanning the gap. In germline, CDR1 is SGHVS, CDR2 FQNEAQ. The CDR3 loop spans 14 amino acids. The CDR3 is CASSLVSVRSEQYF. The CDR3 DNA reads TGTGCCAGCAGCTTAGTGAGCGTGCGTAGCGAGCAGTACTTC.